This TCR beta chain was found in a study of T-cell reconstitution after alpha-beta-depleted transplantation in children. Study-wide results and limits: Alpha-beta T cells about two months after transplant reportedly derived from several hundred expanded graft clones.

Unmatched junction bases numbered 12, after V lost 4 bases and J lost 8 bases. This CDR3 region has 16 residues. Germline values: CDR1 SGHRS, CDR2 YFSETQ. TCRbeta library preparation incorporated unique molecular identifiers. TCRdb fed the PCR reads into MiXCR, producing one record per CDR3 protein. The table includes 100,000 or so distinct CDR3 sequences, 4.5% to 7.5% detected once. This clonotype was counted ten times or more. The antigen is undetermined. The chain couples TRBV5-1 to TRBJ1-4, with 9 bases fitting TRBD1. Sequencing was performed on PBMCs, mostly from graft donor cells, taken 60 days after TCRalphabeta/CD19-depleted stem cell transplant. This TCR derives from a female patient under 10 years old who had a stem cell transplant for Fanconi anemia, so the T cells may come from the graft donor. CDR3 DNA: TGCGCCAGCAGCCCCACAGGGGGCGCGGGGCACGAAAAACTGTTTTTT. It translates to CASSPTGGAGHEKLFF.